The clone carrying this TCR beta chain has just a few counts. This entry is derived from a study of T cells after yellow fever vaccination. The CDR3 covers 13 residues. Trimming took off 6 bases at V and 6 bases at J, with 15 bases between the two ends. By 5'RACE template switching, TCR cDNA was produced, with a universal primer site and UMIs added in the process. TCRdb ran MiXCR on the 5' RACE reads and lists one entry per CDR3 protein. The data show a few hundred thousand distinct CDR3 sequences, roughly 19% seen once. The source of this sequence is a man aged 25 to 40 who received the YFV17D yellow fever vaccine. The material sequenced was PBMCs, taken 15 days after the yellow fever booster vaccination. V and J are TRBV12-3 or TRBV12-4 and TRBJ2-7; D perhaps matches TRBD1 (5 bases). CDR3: CASRPTALLEQYF. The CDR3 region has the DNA TGTGCCAGCAGGCCGACAGCCTTACTCGAGCAGTACTTC.